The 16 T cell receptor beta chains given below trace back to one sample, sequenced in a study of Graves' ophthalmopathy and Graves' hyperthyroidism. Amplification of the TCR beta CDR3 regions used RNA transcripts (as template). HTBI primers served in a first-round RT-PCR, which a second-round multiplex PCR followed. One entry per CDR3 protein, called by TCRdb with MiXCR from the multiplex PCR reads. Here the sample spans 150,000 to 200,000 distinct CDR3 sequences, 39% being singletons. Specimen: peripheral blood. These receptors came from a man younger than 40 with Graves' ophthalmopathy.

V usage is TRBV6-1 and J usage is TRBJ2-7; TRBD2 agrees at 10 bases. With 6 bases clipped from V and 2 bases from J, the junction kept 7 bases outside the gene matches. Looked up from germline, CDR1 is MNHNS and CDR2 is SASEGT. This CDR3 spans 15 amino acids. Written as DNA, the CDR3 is TGTGCCAGCAGAAGGGGAACTAGCGGGGCCTACGAGCAGTACTTC. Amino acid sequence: CASRRGTSGAYEQYF.

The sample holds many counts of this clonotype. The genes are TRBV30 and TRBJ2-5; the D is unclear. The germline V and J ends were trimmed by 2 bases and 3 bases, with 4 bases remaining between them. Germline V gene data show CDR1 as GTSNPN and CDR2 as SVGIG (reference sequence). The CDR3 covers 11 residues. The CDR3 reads CAWSTKETQYF. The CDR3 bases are TGTGCCTGGAGTACGAAAGAGACCCAGTACTTC.

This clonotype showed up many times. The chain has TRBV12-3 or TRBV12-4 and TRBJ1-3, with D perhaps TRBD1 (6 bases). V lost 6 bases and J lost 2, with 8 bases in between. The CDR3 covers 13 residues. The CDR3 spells CASSSGAGNTIYF. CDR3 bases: TGTGCCAGCAGCTCAGGGGCTGGAAACACCATATATTTT.

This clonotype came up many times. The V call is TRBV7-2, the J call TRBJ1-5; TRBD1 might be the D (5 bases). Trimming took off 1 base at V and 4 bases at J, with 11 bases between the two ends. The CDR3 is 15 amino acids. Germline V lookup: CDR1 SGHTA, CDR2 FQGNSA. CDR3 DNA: TGTGCCAGCAGCTTAGTGCGACAGTTTAATCAGCCCCAGCATTTT. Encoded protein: CASSLVRQFNQPQHF. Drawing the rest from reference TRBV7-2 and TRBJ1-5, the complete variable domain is GAGVSQSPSNKVTEKGKDVELRCDPISGHTALYWYRQSLGQGLEFLIYFQGNSAPDKSGLPSDRFSAERTGGSVSTLTIQRTQQEDSAVYLCASSLVRQFNQPQHFGDGTRLSIL.

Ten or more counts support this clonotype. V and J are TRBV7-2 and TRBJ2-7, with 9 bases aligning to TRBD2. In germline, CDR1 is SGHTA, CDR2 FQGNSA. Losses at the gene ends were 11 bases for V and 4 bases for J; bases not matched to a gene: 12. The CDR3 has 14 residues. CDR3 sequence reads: CASAGAGGRYEQYF. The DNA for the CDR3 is TGTGCCTCAGCCGGTGCGGGAGGGCGATACGAGCAGTACTTC.

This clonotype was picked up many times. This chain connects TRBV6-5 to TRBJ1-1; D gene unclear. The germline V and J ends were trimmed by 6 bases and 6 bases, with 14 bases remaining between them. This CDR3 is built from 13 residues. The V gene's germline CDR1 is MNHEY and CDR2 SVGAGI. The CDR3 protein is CASRITSASEAFF. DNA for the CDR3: TGTGCCAGCAGAATTACGTCCGCGTCTGAAGCTTTCTTT.

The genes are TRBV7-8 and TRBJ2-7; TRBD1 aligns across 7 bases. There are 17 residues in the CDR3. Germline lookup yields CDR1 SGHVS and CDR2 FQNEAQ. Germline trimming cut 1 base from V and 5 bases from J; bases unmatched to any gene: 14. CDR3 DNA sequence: TGTGCCAGCAGCTTAGAACATAGGGGACAGCCTGCCAACGAGCAGTACTTC. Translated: CASSLEHRGQPANEQYF.

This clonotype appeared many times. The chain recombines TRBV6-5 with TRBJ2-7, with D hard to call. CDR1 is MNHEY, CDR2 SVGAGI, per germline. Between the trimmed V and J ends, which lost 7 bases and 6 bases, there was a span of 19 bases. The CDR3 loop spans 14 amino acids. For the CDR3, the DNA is TGTGCCAGCACTCCCTCGACATTATTAGTCGAGCAGTACTTC. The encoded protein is CASTPSTLLVEQYF.

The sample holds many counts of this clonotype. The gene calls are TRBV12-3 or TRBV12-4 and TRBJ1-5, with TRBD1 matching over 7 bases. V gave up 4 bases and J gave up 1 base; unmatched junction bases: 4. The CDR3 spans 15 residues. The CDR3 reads CASSYNRGSNQPQHF. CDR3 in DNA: TGTGCCAGCAGTTATAACAGGGGAAGCAATCAGCCCCAGCATTTT.

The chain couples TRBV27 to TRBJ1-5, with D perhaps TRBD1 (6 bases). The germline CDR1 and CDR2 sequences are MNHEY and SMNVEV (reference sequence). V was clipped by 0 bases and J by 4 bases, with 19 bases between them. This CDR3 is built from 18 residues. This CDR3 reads CASSLSARAGVLNQPQHF. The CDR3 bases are TGTGCCAGCAGTTTATCCGCTCGGGCAGGGGTATTGAATCAGCCCCAGCATTTT.

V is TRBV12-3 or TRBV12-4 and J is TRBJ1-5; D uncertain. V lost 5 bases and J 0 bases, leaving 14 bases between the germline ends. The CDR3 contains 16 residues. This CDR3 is CASSLGGFFSNQPQHF. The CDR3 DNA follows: TGTGCCAGCAGTCTAGGTGGGTTCTTTAGCAATCAGCCCCAGCATTTT.

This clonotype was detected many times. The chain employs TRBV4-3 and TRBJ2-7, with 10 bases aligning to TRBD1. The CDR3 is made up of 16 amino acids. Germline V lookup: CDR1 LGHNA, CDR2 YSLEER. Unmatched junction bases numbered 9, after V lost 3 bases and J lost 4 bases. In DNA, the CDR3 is TGCGCCAGCAGCCAGGACAGGGGGACCGGAGCGTACGAGCAGTACTTC. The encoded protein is CASSQDRGTGAYEQYF.

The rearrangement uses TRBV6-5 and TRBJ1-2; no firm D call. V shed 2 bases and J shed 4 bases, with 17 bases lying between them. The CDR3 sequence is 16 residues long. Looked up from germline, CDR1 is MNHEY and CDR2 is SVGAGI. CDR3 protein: CASSYVLAGNTYGYTF. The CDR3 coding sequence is TGTGCCAGCAGTTACGTCTTAGCGGGTAACACCTATGGCTACACCTTC.

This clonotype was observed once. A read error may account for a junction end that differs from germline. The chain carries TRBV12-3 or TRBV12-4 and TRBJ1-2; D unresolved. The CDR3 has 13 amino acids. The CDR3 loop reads CVSNPGLNYGYTF. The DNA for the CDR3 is TGTGTCAGCAACCCTGGGCTAAACTATGGCTACACCTTC.

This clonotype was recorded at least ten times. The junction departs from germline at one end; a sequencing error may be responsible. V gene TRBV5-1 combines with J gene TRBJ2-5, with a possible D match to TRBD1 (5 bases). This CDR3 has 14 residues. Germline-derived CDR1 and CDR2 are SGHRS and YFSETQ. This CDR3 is CASSLNAGRETPYF. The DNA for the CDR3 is TGCGCCAGCAGCTTGAATGCAGGGCGCGAGACCCCGTACTTC.

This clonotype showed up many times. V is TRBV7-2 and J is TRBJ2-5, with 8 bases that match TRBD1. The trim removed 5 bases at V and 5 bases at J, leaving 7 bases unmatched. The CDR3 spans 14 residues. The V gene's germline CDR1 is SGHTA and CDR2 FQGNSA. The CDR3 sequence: CASSPRTGRETQYF. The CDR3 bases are TGTGCCAGCAGCCCTAGGACAGGGCGTGAGACCCAGTACTTC.